A selection of T cell receptor beta chains follows, all from one sample in a study of graft-versus-host responses after intestinal transplantation. These receptors lack a known antigen. Data came from immunoSEQ multiplex PCR; TCRdb stores just in-frame clones and leaves some out. The sample lists fewer than 130,000 clones, around 95% occurring once. Sequences were derived from unstimulated CD8+ T cells sorted from spleen or lymph node cells, sampled before intestinal transplant. The receptors derive from a human donor who received an intestinal transplant. Each CDR3 is given with its conserved first and last residue. D genes are given only for firm matches. Rows may omit the clone size; those that give it use once, few, many or a size class.

D	J	size	V	CDR3	DNA
-	TRBJ1-5	once	TRBV4-1	CASSQGGNSNQPQHF	TGCGCCAGCAGCCAAGGAGGGAATAGCAATCAGCCCCAGCATTTT
-	TRBJ2-7	once	TRBV5-6	CASSWYRLSYEQYF	TGTGCCAGCAGTTGGTACCGATTATCCTACGAGCAGTACTTC
-	TRBJ1-5	once	TRBV19	CASSMAQDVDQPQHF	TGTGCCAGTAGTATGGCTCAGGATGTGGATCAGCCCCAGCATTTT
-	TRBJ2-5	-	TRBV7-9	CATSDGSSWGTQYF	TGTGCCACTAGCGACGGGTCCTCATGGGGGACCCAGTACTTC
-	TRBJ1-1	-	TRBV5-6	CASSLLGSEAFF	TGTGCCAGCAGCTTGTTAGGAAGCGAAGCTTTCTTT
-	TRBJ1-1	-	TRBV25-1	CASSATGIAEAFF	TGTGCCAGCAGTGCTACAGGGATCGCTGAAGCTTTCTTT
-	TRBJ1-5	-	TRBV27	CASSWGPKGQPQHF	TGTGCCAGCAGTTGGGGACCGAAGGGCCAGCCCCAGCATTTT
-	TRBJ2-1	-	TRBV6-1	CASSEVNRVDEQFF	TGTGCCAGCAGTGAAGTGAACAGGGTTGATGAGCAGTTCTTC
TRBD2	TRBJ2-2	-	TRBV7-9	CASSLRTSGSTGELFF	TGTGCCAGCAGCCTACGGACTAGCGGGAGCACCGGGGAGCTGTTTTTT
-	TRBJ1-1	once	TRBV2	CASTIYDTEAFF	TGTGCCAGCACTATATATGACACTGAAGCTTTCTTT
-	TRBJ2-7	-	TRBV2	CASSEPASWNYEQYF	TGTGCCAGCAGTGAACCTGCCTCGTGGAACTACGAGCAGTACTTC
TRBD2	TRBJ2-5	-	TRBV7-7	CASGDPPGTREETQYF	TGTGCTAGCGGAGACCCGCCCGGGACTAGGGAAGAGACCCAGTACTTC
TRBD2	TRBJ2-1	-	TRBV27	CASRRSAGGYEQFF	TGTGCCAGCAGGAGGTCAGCGGGAGGTTATGAGCAGTTCTTC
TRBD2	TRBJ2-5	-	TRBV5-6	CASSLILADSKETQYF	TGTGCCAGCAGCTTAATTCTAGCGGACTCGAAAGAGACCCAGTACTTC
TRBD2	TRBJ2-1	-	TRBV11-2	CASSVRLAENEQFF	TGTGCCAGCAGCGTTAGACTAGCGGAAAATGAGCAGTTCTTC
-	TRBJ1-5	-	TRBV30	CAWSVDTGVNQPQHF	TGTGCCTGGAGTGTGGATACAGGAGTGAATCAGCCCCAGCATTTT
-	TRBJ1-1	-	TRBV7-8	CATLPPRPAATEAFF	TGTGCCACCCTACCCCCCCGTCCGGCCGCGACTGAAGCTTTCTTT
TRBD2	TRBJ2-3	-	TRBV27	CASSLLNSGVTSTDTQYF	TGTGCCAGCAGTCTGCTCAATAGCGGGGTCACTAGCACAGATACGCAGTATTTT
TRBD1	TRBJ1-1	-	TRBV11-1	CASAQGLSTEAFF	TGTGCCAGCGCACAGGGGCTCAGTACTGAAGCTTTCTTT
TRBD1	TRBJ1-1	-	TRBV19	CATGTVNTEAFF	TGTGCCACCGGGACAGTGAACACTGAAGCTTTCTTT
-	TRBJ1-1	-	TRBV27	CASSPTGLEAFF	TGTGCCAGCAGTCCTACAGGGCTGGAAGCTTTCTTT
TRBD2	TRBJ2-1	-	TRBV13	CASSTGLAGSRVDEQFF	TGTGCCAGCAGCACCGGACTAGCGGGATCAAGGGTGGATGAGCAGTTCTTC
-	TRBJ2-1	-	TRBV7-9	CASSAGIRGEQFF	TGTGCCAGCAGCGCAGGGATCCGGGGTGAGCAGTTCTTC
-	TRBJ2-7	once	TRBV5-4	CASSLEGLWEVKYF	TGTGCCAGCAGCTTGGAGGGTCTGTGGGAGGTAAAGTACTTC
-	TRBJ2-1	-	TRBV27	CASRLLSGGDEQFF	TGTGCCAGCAGACTTCTCTCCGGGGGCGATGAGCAGTTCTTC
-	TRBJ2-1	-	TRBV27	CASSWGNNEQFF	TGTGCCAGCAGTTGGGGGAACAATGAGCAGTTCTTC
-	TRBJ2-7	-	TRBV21-1	CASTKEMGTGFRVEQYF	TGTGCCAGCACTAAGGAAATGGGGACAGGGTTCAGGGTGGAGCAGTACTTC
-	TRBJ2-3	-	TRBV28	CASSPVDRTYTQYF	TGTGCCAGCAGTCCGGTCGACCGGACATATACGCAGTATTTT
-	TRBJ1-2	-	TRBV9	CASSVGAEGYTF	TGTGCCAGCAGCGTAGGTGCGGAAGGCTACACCTTC
-	TRBJ1-2	once	TRBV5-1	CASSLARGRDGYTF	TGCGCCAGCAGCTTGGCCCGGGGGCGTGATGGCTACACCTTC
-	TRBJ1-1	-	TRBV19	CASSMGGIQGAFF	TGTGCCAGTAGTATGGGTGGTATACAGGGAGCTTTCTTT
-	TRBJ2-4	-	TRBV28	CASRDSFKNIQYF	TGTGCCAGCAGGGACAGCTTTAAAAACATTCAGTACTTC
TRBD1	TRBJ1-1	-	TRBV6-5	CASSYSTAGGTEAFF	TGTGCCAGCAGTTACTCTACCGCAGGGGGCACTGAAGCTTTCTTT
-	TRBJ2-3	-	TRBV5-1	CASRDRGFTDTQYF	TGCGCCAGCAGGGACCGGGGTTTCACAGATACGCAGTATTTT
-	TRBJ2-7	-	TRBV9	CASSALAGPSSYEQYF	TGTGCCAGCAGCGCACTCGCAGGTCCCAGCTCCTACGAGCAGTACTTC
-	TRBJ1-1	-	TRBV19	CASSTGITTEAFF	TGTGCCAGTAGTACAGGGATTACCACTGAAGCTTTCTTT
-	TRBJ2-1	-	TRBV11-3	CASSRPGVGNEQFF	TGTGCCAGCAGTCGGCCGGGGGTCGGCAATGAGCAGTTCTTC
-	TRBJ1-1	-	TRBV4-1	CASSLSQGTEAFF	TGCGCCAGCAGCCTTAGTCAGGGCACTGAAGCTTTCTTT
-	TRBJ2-1	-	TRBV4-1	CASSQEGDSYNEQFF	TGCGCCAGCAGCCAAGAAGGAGATTCCTACAATGAGCAGTTCTTC
TRBD1	TRBJ2-7	-	TRBV2	CASREPGQGHEQYF	TGTGCCAGCAGGGAACCGGGACAGGGTCACGAGCAGTACTTC
-	TRBJ2-5	-	TRBV7-3	CASSFLGTAQETQYF	TGTGCCAGCAGCTTCCTTGGGACTGCCCAAGAGACCCAGTACTTC
-	TRBJ2-7	-	TRBV5-6	CASSLLDKVYEQYF	TGTGCCAGCAGCTTGCTTGACAAGGTCTACGAGCAGTACTTC
TRBD1	TRBJ2-7	-	TRBV5-1	CASSWDGTGGTGAYEQYF	TGCGCCAGCAGCTGGGACGGGACAGGAGGCACAGGCGCCTACGAGCAGTACTTC
-	TRBJ2-7	-	TRBV5-6	CASSWRSSYEQYF	TGTGCCAGCAGCTGGAGGTCCTCCTACGAGCAGTACTTC
TRBD1	TRBJ2-7	once	TRBV28	CASSLTGTGNSYEQYF	TGTGCCAGCAGTTTAACGGGGACAGGAAACTCCTACGAGCAGTACTTC
TRBD1	TRBJ2-1	-	TRBV27	CASSWDRTNEQFF	TGTGCCAGCTCATGGGACAGGACAAATGAGCAGTTCTTC